Sequencing of this T cell receptor (beta chain) was carried out in a study of T cells in Graves' hyperthyroidism and ophthalmopathy. It was RNA transcripts that yielded the amplified TCR beta CDR3 regions. First-round RT-PCR with HTBI primers amplified the TCR CDR3 region. A single record per CDR3 protein comes from TCRdb applying MiXCR to the multiplex PCR reads. The sample includes 500,000 to 800,000 distinct CDR3 sequences, nearly 45% seen only once; the top ten take about 7.7%. Study-wide results and caveats: Most expanded thyroid clonotypes above 0.001 also appeared in blood. The model forecast ophthalmopathy, anticipating it by a median about 6.5 months before onset.

V was pared by 6 bases and J by 7 bases, with 4 bases of the junction left unmatched. CDR1 is LNHNV and CDR2 is YYDKDF in the germline V gene (reference sequence). The length of the CDR3 is 14 residues. Concerning this clonotype: Its antigen is not known.

The rearrangement joins TRBV15 to TRBJ1-6, with 9 bases matching TRBD1. The clonotype originates from an adult man with Graves' disease, either hyperthyroidism or ophthalmopathy (not recorded which). Sequenced: peripheral blood or thyroid tissue (not recorded which). CDR3 nucleotides: TGTGCCACCAGTCAACAGGGGGCGAATTCACCCCTCCACTTT. It yields the protein CATSQQGANSPLHF.